The clone carrying this T cell receptor beta chain has more than one count but fewer than ten. Its specificity is unknown. The CDR3 is 19 amino acids. The V gene's germline CDR1 is MNHGY and CDR2 SVAAGI. Between the trimmed V and J ends, which lost 2 bases and 0 bases, there was a span of 20 bases. The entry originates in a study of T cells in Graves' hyperthyroidism and ophthalmopathy. Study-wide findings and caveats: Ophthalmopathy was distinguished from stable hyperthyroidism by 13 V-J signatures. Most thyroid clonotypes with frequency above 0.001 were detected in blood.

Orbital computed tomography and thyroid ultrasound, together with serum TRAb and thyroxine and clinical symptoms, were used for diagnoses. A roughly 10 ml volume of fresh peripheral blood provided the PBMCs. Using RNA transcripts as the source, TCR beta CDR3 regions were amplified. The HTBI primer set drove a first-round RT-PCR of the TCR CDR3. TCRdb passed the multiplex PCR reads through MiXCR, listing each CDR3 protein once. The sample yields around 500,000 distinct CDR3 sequences, about 20% seen once. This sequence originates from a woman aged 70-85 years with Graves' ophthalmopathy. V gene TRBV6-9 combines with J gene TRBJ1-5, with TRBD1 as a possible D gene (6 bases). Sequenced: blood. As DNA, the CDR3 is TGTGCCAGCAGTTATGACTCTCCCCCAGGGGATCTTAGCAATCAGCCCCAGCATTTT. Translation: CASSYDSPPGDLSNQPQHF.